The following is a TCR beta chain sequence with its context. Its antigen is still unknown. The data were taken from a study of beta chain features in type 1 diabetes. Isolated RNA was reverse transcribed in full, so expressed TCRB transcripts were sequenced. Sequencing was performed with immunoSEQ multiplex PCR; in TCRdb, only in-frame clones are kept and a portion is missing. Of 680,000 or so clones listed, roughly 15% are singletons. General study points: A cDNA-based sequencing approach could over-represent cells with high TCR expression.

V was clipped by 1 base and J by 2 bases, with 11 bases between them. Germline V gives CDR1 MGHRA, CDR2 YSYEKL. This CDR3 is 15 amino acids long. J is TRBJ2-5 and V is TRBV4-1, with D tentatively TRBD2 (5 bases). The source is a man aged 18 to 30 in good health. The source material was naive CD4+ T cells from blood. CDR3 sequence: CASSQVSREQETQYF. Written as DNA, the CDR3 is TGCGCCAGCAGCCAAGTTTCGAGGGAACAAGAGACCCAGTACTTC.